This passage covers 11 T cell receptor beta chains from one sample sequenced in a study of monozygotic twins with inflammatory bowel disease. TCRdb reanalyzed the 5' RACE reads, giving one entry per CDR3 protein sequence and no DNA. The sample has about 300,000 distinct CDR3 sequences, and its top ten clones hold approximately 5.9%. Sequencing was performed on blood. These receptors came from a human donor with ulcerative colitis or Crohn's disease, or a healthy co-twin of an affected twin (not recorded which).

The CDR3 loop is CASSRPGTGNTIYF. The J gene is TRBJ1-3, the V gene TRBV11-3; TCRdb returns TRBD1, unconfirmable since there is no DNA. Germline CDR1 SGHNT, CDR2 YENEEA. This CDR3 spans 14 amino acids.

The rearrangement links TRBV2 to TRBJ2-7; TCRdb designates TRBD2, a call that cannot be tested without DNA. The CDR3 totals 11 residues. The V gene's germline CDR1 is SNHLY and CDR2 FYNNEI. The CDR3 sequence: CATGLGWEQYF.

This chain's CDR3 is CASSLTGGGGYTF. V and J are TRBV7-3 and TRBJ1-2; TCRdb selects TRBD1, and the lack of DNA leaves this call unchecked. The CDR3 is made up of 13 amino acids. Germline V gene sequence: CDR1 SGHTA, CDR2 FQGTGA.

The chain links TRBV28 to TRBJ2-7; without DNA, the TCRdb call of TRBD1 cannot be checked. Germline values: CDR1 MDHEN, CDR2 SYDVKM. CDR3 size: 15 residues. The CDR3 is CASSSISTGRDEQYF.

The CDR3 region is CASRPNQGATRGYTF. This chain uses TRBV6-1 with TRBJ1-2; the TCRdb call, TRBD1, lacks DNA for checking. The V gene's germline CDR1 is MNHNS and CDR2 SASEGT. The CDR3 is made up of 15 amino acids.

V is TRBV5-1 and J is TRBJ2-1. This CDR3 contains 13 residues. Germline-derived CDR1 and CDR2 are SGHRS and YFSETQ. CDR3: CASRPEGHNEQFF.

The J gene is TRBJ1-1, the V gene TRBV10-3. CDR3 length equals 11 residues. Per germline, CDR1 ENHRY and CDR2 SYGVKD. The CDR3 here is CATGRETEAFF.

This sequence joins TRBV19 and TRBJ2-5; TCRdb calls TRBD2, which cannot be checked without DNA. Germline lookup yields CDR1 LNHDA and CDR2 SQIVND (reference sequence). This CDR3 comprises 16 residues. CDR3 in amino acids: CASSRASGRLTGTQYF.

J is TRBJ2-2 and V is TRBV7-2; TCRdb indicates TRBD1, and absent DNA this call remains unverified. CDR3 length: 15 residues. Germline CDR1 is SGHTA and CDR2 is FQGNSA. This chain's CDR3 is CASSLFLGGTGELFF.

The CDR3 loop reads CASEDSIQETQYF. The V call is TRBV19, the J call TRBJ2-5; as DNA is missing, the TRBD1 call by TCRdb cannot be tested. This CDR3 spans 13 amino acids. The germline V gene has CDR1 LNHDA and CDR2 SQIVND (reference sequence).

This chain uses TRBV6-5 with TRBJ2-3; the D gene TCRdb calls, TRBD2, cannot be checked with no DNA. The CDR3 is 18 residues long. The V gene's germline CDR1 is MNHEY and CDR2 SVGAGI. CDR3: CASSYRLAGGPMTDTQYF.